The 29 T cell receptor beta chains below come from one sample, sequenced in a study of shared clonotypes between healthy human individuals (TCRdb year 2020). Libraries came from the immunoSEQ multiplex PCR assay. The immuneACCESS repertoire file appears here via TCRdb, limited to in-frame rearrangements. These files lack a portion of the clones; in checked studies, under half of the deficit traces to unresolved V genes, and the cause of the others is not known. A total of over 850,000 clones appear in this sample, more than 75% of them only once. Clones ranked in the top ten supply roughly 0.56% of the sample. Material: memory CD4+ T cells from PBMCs. Explained via the paper, the cell subset or site label denotes: CD45RA-negative fraction. These receptor sequences come from a man aged 18-30 years in good health. Some clones in this sample may be carry-over from other donors' samples.

The chain couples TRBV28 to TRBJ1-2; 9 positions match TRBD1. CDR1 is MDHEN, CDR2 SYDVKM, per germline. This CDR3 comprises 15 residues. V shed 4 bases and J 4 bases; nucleotides not matched to a gene: 7. CDR3 coding DNA: TGTGCCAGCAGTTCCCCGGGACAGGGCATCTATGGCTACACCTTC. It translates to CASSSPGQGIYGYTF.

The genes are TRBV7-3 and TRBJ2-1, with a weak D call TRBD2 (6 bases). This CDR3 comprises 13 residues. V was trimmed by 2 bases and J by 9 bases, leaving 11 bases between them. Germline V gives CDR1 SGHTA, CDR2 FQGTGA. As DNA, the CDR3 is TGTGCCAGCAGCTTAGAGCAGGAGGGTGAGCAGTTCTTC. The encoded protein is CASSLEQEGEQFF.

The chain uses TRBV6-1 and TRBJ1-5; TRBD1 might be the D (6 bases). CDR1 and CDR2 (germline): MNHNS, SASEGT. V lost 3 bases to trimming and J lost 2 bases, with 11 bases between them. This CDR3 is built from 15 residues. CDR3 protein: CASSDRGIGNQPQHF. CDR3 nucleotides: TGTGCCAGCAGTGACAGGGGAATTGGCAATCAGCCCCAGCATTTT.

The genes are TRBV5-1 and TRBJ2-2; D may be TRBD1 (6 bases). The germline gives CDR1 SGHRS, CDR2 YFSETQ. The CDR3 is 13 amino acids. V dropped 4 bases and J dropped 7 bases, with 11 bases sitting between them. CDR3 amino acids: CASSPGDVGELFF. Written as DNA, the CDR3 is TGCGCCAGCAGCCCAGGGGACGTCGGGGAGCTGTTTTTT. The full variable domain, in which reference TRBV5-1 and TRBJ2-2 provide the parts outside the CDR3, is KAGVTQTPRYLIKTRGQQVTLSCSPISGHRSVSWYQQTPGQGLQFLFEYFSETQRNKGNFPGRFSGRQFSNSRSEMNVSTLELGDSALYLCASSPGDVGELFFGEGSRLTVL.

In this sample, this clone turned up a few times. In the same sample, other DNA sequences code for this CDR3. The chain is built from TRBV7-9 and TRBJ1-3, with unresolved D. Deletions cut 2 bases from V and 2 bases from J, with 10 bases between. Germline CDR1 and CDR2: SEHNR and FQNEAQ (reference sequence). The CDR3 extends over 15 amino acids. CDR3 in DNA: TGTGCCAGCAGCTTAAGCCAGGTCCCTGGAAACACCATATATTTT. Amino acids: CASSLSQVPGNTIYF.

This chain joins TRBV19 and TRBJ2-2; no definite D call. V gave up 6 bases and J gave up 0 bases, with 11 bases separating them. The length of the CDR3 is 15 residues. Looked up from germline, CDR1 is LNHDA and CDR2 is SQIVND (reference sequence). The CDR3 DNA reads as TGTGCCAGTAGGGGGTCACGGCCGAACACCGGGGAGCTGTTTTTT. It codes for CASRGSRPNTGELFF.

For this clone: The same CDR3 is also encoded by other DNA sequences in this sample. This chain joins TRBV29-1 and TRBJ2-7, with D unclear. The germline CDR1 and CDR2 sequences are SQVTM and ANQGSEA. The CDR3 is 12 residues long. Trimming pared 0 bases from V and 2 bases from J, leaving 5 bases between. DNA of the CDR3: TGCAGCGTTGAAGACCGAACCTACGAGCAGTACTTC. Amino acids: CSVEDRTYEQYF.

This clone appeared many times. The DNA is omitted, as the CDR3 cannot be located on it reliably, and the CDR3 follows TCRdb's listing. CDR3 amino acids: CASSFWRGMNTEAFF. The chain recombines TRBV28 with TRBJ1-1. Germline V lookup: CDR1 MDHEN, CDR2 SYDVKM. 15 amino acids form the CDR3, both terminal residues included.

This clone has only a few counts. This chain connects TRBV19 to TRBJ2-1, with D maybe TRBD1 (5 bases). Germline CDR1 reads LNHDA; CDR2 reads SQIVND (reference sequence). CDR3 length equals 14 residues. Trimming stripped 5 bases from V and 5 bases from J, with 13 bases between. This CDR3 reads CASSGARGDNEQFF. Here the CDR3 DNA reads TGTGCCAGTAGTGGGGCGCGTGGCGACAATGAGCAGTTCTTC.

The chain links TRBV28 to TRBJ2-3; 7 bases agree with TRBD2. Germline trimming cut 3 bases from V and 5 bases from J; bases unmatched to any gene: 8. CDR1 and CDR2 from the germline V gene are MDHEN and SYDVKM. The CDR3 has 15 amino acids. The CDR3 region is CASSFTGRAEDTQYF. The CDR3 nucleotides are TGTGCCAGCAGTTTTACGGGGAGGGCCGAAGATACGCAGTATTTT.

The chain employs TRBV28 and TRBJ2-7; TRBD1 might be the D (6 bases). Looked up from germline, CDR1 is MDHEN and CDR2 is SYDVKM. The CDR3 spans 14 residues. Trimming cost V 8 bases and J 2 bases, with 16 bases left between them. The CDR3 protein is CASQGQGRPYEQYF. CDR3 DNA sequence: TGTGCCAGCCAGGGGCAGGGGCGACCCTACGAGCAGTACTTC.

The CDR3 DNA follows: TGCACCAACTCGATGAAGCCGGGGACTAGCGGGAGAAATGAGCAGTTCTTC. It translates to CTNSMKPGTSGRNEQFF. This chain joins TRBV1 and TRBJ2-1; TRBD2 is taken as the D call from the table, unchecked against the DNA. TRBV1 is noted as a pseudogene. CDR3 size: 17 residues.

This rearrangement joins TRBV19 to TRBJ1-5; D gene ambiguous. The CDR3 totals 15 residues. Trimming pared 5 bases from V and 4 bases from J, leaving 15 bases between. Germline CDR1 reads LNHDA; CDR2 reads SQIVND (reference sequence). Here the CDR3 DNA reads TGTGCCAGTAGTCGGCAGCGGCTGATGAATCAGCCCCAGCATTTT. It translates to CASSRQRLMNQPQHF.

With respect to this clone: This sample also contains other DNA sequences that code for the same CDR3. The chain links TRBV9 to TRBJ2-3; 9 bases line up with TRBD2. V shed 0 bases and J 2 bases; nucleotides not matched to a gene: 4. There are 16 residues in the CDR3. Germline V gives CDR1 SGDLS, CDR2 YYNGEE. DNA of the CDR3: TGTGCCAGCAGCGTAGCGGCGGGAGGGCCCACAGATACGCAGTATTTT. It specifies CASSVAAGGPTDTQYF.

The rearrangement joins TRBV7-2 to TRBJ1-3; TRBD1 might be the D (5 bases). Germline-derived CDR1 and CDR2 are SGHTA and FQGNSA. The V gene lost 2 bases and the J gene lost 2 bases, with 10 bases spanning the gap. The CDR3 runs to 15 residues. CDR3 nucleotides: TGTGCCAGCAGCTTACGGGGCGTCGCTGGAAACACCATATATTTT. Protein sequence: CASSLRGVAGNTIYF.

This clone came up once. This chain uses TRBV4-1 with TRBJ1-2, with D possibly TRBD1 on 5 matching bases. Germline loops: CDR1 MGHRA, CDR2 YSYEKL. Trimming took off 1 base at V and 4 bases at J, with 16 bases between the two ends. This CDR3 contains 16 residues. CDR3 DNA: TGCGCCAGCAGCCAAGTTGGGGCAGGAGGTATCTATGGCTACACCTTC. It codes for CASSQVGAGGIYGYTF.

With respect to this clone: This CDR3 is also generated by other DNA sequences in the sample. The chain uses TRBV5-6 and TRBJ1-4; 8 nucleotides match TRBD1. This CDR3 region has 13 residues. The V gene end was trimmed by 2 bases and the J gene end by 7 bases; junction bases not matched to a gene: 1. Germline lookup yields CDR1 SGHDT and CDR2 YYEEEE. This CDR3 is CASSLQGGEKLFF. DNA of the CDR3: TGTGCCAGCAGCTTACAGGGGGGTGAAAAACTGTTTTTT.

The chain uses TRBV5-6 and TRBJ2-1; TRBD1 agrees at 10 bases. The CDR3 totals 16 residues. The V gene end was trimmed by 4 bases and the J gene end by 0 bases; junction bases not matched to a gene: 4. Germline values: CDR1 SGHDT, CDR2 YYEEEE. Written as DNA, the CDR3 is TGTGCCAGCAGCACCGGGACAGGGGCCTCCTACAATGAGCAGTTCTTC. Encoded protein: CASSTGTGASYNEQFF.

The gene calls are TRBV10-1 and TRBJ2-1; 10 bases map to TRBD2. The CDR3 is 17 residues long. Trimming cost V 5 bases and J 0 bases; bases outside gene matches: 7. From germline, CDR1 is WNHNN and CDR2 SYGVQD (reference sequence). The CDR3: CASSTGASGGSYNEQFF. The CDR3 DNA reads TGCGCCAGCAGTACTGGGGCTAGCGGGGGCTCCTACAATGAGCAGTTCTTC.

Note on this clone: No conserved phenylalanine or tryptophan ends this CDR3, so it is likely a read error. The genes are TRBV6-5 and TRBJ1-5; maybe TRBD1 (5 bases). V was cut by 3 bases and J by 1 base, with 10 bases left in between. The CDR3 contains 15 residues. CDR1 MNHEY and CDR2 SVGAGI come from the germline V gene. The CDR3 DNA is TGTGCCAGCAGTTATACGGGGGGGAGCAATCAGCCCCAGCATCTT. It translates to CASSYTGGSNQPQHL.

The chain carries TRBV9 and TRBJ1-1, with unresolved D. With 0 bases removed from V and 2 bases from J, the gap between germline ends came to 11 bases. Per the germline V gene, CDR1 is SGDLS and CDR2 is YYNGEE. This CDR3 contains 15 residues. The CDR3 sequence: CASSVAQSGNTEAFF. CDR3 sequence (DNA): TGTGCCAGCAGCGTAGCTCAGTCCGGAAACACTGAAGCTTTCTTT.

This clone was found a few times. The genes are TRBV5-4 and TRBJ2-7; D uncertain. Trimming stripped 1 base from V and 5 bases from J, with 7 bases between. The CDR3 spans 12 residues. Germline CDR1 SGHNT, CDR2 YYREEE (reference sequence). DNA for the CDR3: TGTGCCAGCAGCTTGTGGGGTAACGAGCAGTACTTC. Its translation: CASSLWGNEQYF.

This clone appeared a few times. The chain employs TRBV18 and TRBJ1-3; no reliable D call. Trimming took off 2 bases at V and 2 bases at J, with 13 bases between the two ends. This CDR3 region has 16 residues. The germline CDR1 and CDR2 sequences are KGHSH and LQKENI. The CDR3 loop reads CASSPSMAQPGNTIYF. The DNA of the CDR3 is TGTGCCAGCTCACCATCTATGGCACAGCCTGGAAACACCATATATTTT.

V usage is TRBV11-2 and J usage is TRBJ2-2; TRBD2 might be the D (6 bases). CDR3 length equals 17 residues. Trimming removed 3 bases at V and 1 base at J, with 15 bases between. The germline V gene has CDR1 SGHAT and CDR2 FQNNGV. CDR3 bases: TGTGCCAGCAGCTTTAGGCGGGCAGCGGGGAACACCGGGGAGCTGTTTTTT. Its protein product is CASSFRRAAGNTGELFF.

The chain has TRBV5-1 and TRBJ2-3, with 9 positions matching TRBD2. There are 16 residues in the CDR3. The V and J ends lost 4 bases and 5 bases, in that order; junction bases with no gene match: 11. Per germline, CDR1 SGHRS and CDR2 YFSETQ. This CDR3 reads CASSPVLAGVGDTQYF. CDR3 sequence (DNA): TGCGCCAGCAGCCCTGTATTAGCGGGAGTTGGAGATACGCAGTATTTT.

J is TRBJ2-5 and V is TRBV7-2; TRBD2 matches 10 bases. The CDR3 extends over 15 amino acids. V lost 4 bases, J lost 4 bases, and 6 bases stayed unmatched. In germline, CDR1 is SGHTA, CDR2 FQGNSA. The CDR3 DNA reads TGTGCCAGCAGCTCCCGTAGCGGGAGGAGAGAGACCCAGTACTTC. Residues: CASSSRSGRRETQYF.

The chain combines TRBV6-5 with TRBJ1-5; TRBD1 aligns across 9 bases. The CDR3 length is 13 residues. The junction had 6 bases not matched to a gene; V was cut back by 5 bases and J by 10 bases. Per germline, CDR1 MNHEY and CDR2 SVGAGI. CDR3 sequence (DNA): TGTGCCAGCAGTAGGGACAGGGATCTACCCCAGCATTTT. Residues: CASSRDRDLPQHF.

This chain joins TRBV28 and TRBJ2-7, with 7 positions matching TRBD2. The CDR3 loop spans 15 amino acids. Germline CDR1 MDHEN, CDR2 SYDVKM. V was clipped by 6 bases and J by 8 bases; unmatched bases: 16. Here the CDR3 DNA reads TGTGCCAGCAGCCGCCGGGAGGCCGGTGGTATTAAGCAGTACTTC. The encoded protein is CASSRREAGGIKQYF.

The genes are TRBV15 and TRBJ1-1; D call uncertain. Trimming pared 0 bases from V and 7 bases from J, leaving 9 bases between. The CDR3 is made up of 13 amino acids. Germline-derived CDR1 and CDR2 are LNHNV and YYDKDF (reference sequence). In nucleotides, the CDR3 is TGTGCCACCAGCAGAGAAGGCCATTTTGAAGCTTTCTTT. Encoded protein: CATSREGHFEAFF.